This T cell receptor beta chain originates from a study of OX40 agonist ivuxolimab in advanced cancers. Study in general: Treatment of patients was with ivuxolimab, an agonistic anti-OX40 (CD134) antibody. Patients enrolled in dose escalation were diagnosed with hepatocellular carcinoma, melanoma, renal cell or head and neck cancer. Age averaged around 60 years (range roughly 20 to 90), and roughly 82% were male. Overall study findings and caveats: Researchers did not determine the expanded peripheral T cells' antigen specificity.

Note on this clone: Its antigen remains unidentified.

Produced via immunoSEQ multiplex PCR; TCRdb's table is partial and in-frame only. Seen here are tens of thousands of clones, roughly 88% observed once, and the top ten hold roughly 0.29%. Germline CDR1 SGHRS, CDR2 YFSETQ. This CDR3 contains 14 residues. Trimming removed 4 bases from V and 4 bases from J, with 14 bases in between. The chain uses TRBV5-1 and TRBJ1-2, with D unresolved. The sequenced sample was CD4+ or CD8+ T cells sorted from blood, obtained in a trial of the OX40 agonist ivuxolimab. The receptor was derived from an adult with an advanced solid tumor such as melanoma, head and neck, liver or kidney cancer. The CDR3 loop is CASSPNTASYGYTF. CDR3 nucleotide sequence: TGCGCCAGCAGCCCAAACACAGCCTCCTATGGCTACACCTTC.